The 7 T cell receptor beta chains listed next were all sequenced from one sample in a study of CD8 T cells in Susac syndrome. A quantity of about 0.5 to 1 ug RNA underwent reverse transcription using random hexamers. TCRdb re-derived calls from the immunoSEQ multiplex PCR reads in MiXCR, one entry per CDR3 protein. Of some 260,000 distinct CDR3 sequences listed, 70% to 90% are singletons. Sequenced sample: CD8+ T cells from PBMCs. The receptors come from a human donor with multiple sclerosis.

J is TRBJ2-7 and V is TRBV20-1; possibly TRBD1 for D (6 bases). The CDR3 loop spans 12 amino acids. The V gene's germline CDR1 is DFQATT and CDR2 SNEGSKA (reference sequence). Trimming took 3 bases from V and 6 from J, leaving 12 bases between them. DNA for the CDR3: TGCAGTGCTAGGCAGGGGATTCGCGAGCAGTACTTC. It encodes CSARQGIREQYF.

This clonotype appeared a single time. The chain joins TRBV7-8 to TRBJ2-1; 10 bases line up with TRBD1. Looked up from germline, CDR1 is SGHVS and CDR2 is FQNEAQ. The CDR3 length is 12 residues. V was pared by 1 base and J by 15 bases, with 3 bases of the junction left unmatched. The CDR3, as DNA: TGTGCCAGCAGCTTAGGAGACAGGGGGCTGTTCTTC. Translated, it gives CASSLGDRGLFF.

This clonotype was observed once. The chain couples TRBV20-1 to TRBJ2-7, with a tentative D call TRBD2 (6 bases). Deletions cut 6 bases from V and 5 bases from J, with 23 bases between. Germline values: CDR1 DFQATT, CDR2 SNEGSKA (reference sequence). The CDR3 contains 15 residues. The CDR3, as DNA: TGCAGTGCCCGGTCTCACCTGGAGGGCCCAGACGAGCAGTACTTC. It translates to CSARSHLEGPDEQYF.

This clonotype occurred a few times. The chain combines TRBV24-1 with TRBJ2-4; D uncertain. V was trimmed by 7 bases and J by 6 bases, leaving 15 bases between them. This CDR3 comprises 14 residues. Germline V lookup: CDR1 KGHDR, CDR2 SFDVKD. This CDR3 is CATRTFLGPNIQYF. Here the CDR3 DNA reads TGTGCCACCAGGACATTCTTAGGTCCAAACATTCAGTACTTC.

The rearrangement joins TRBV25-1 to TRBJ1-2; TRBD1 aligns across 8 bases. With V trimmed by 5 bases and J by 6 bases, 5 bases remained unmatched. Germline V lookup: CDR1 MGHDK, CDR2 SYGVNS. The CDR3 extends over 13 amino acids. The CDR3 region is CASSWTGRDGYTF. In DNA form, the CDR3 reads TGTGCCAGCAGTTGGACAGGGAGGGATGGCTACACCTTC.

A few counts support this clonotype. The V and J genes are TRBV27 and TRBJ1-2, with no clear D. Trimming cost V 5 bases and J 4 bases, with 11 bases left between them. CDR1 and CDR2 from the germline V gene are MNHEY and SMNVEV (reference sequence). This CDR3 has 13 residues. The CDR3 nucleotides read TGTGCCAGCAGTCTAGGAAAACTCTATGGCTACACCTTC. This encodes CASSLGKLYGYTF.

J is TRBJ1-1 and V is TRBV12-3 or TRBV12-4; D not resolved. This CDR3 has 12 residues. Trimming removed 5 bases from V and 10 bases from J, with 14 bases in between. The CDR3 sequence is CASSPRARSAFF. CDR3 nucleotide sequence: TGTGCCAGCAGTCCCCGGGCCCGCTCAGCTTTCTTT.